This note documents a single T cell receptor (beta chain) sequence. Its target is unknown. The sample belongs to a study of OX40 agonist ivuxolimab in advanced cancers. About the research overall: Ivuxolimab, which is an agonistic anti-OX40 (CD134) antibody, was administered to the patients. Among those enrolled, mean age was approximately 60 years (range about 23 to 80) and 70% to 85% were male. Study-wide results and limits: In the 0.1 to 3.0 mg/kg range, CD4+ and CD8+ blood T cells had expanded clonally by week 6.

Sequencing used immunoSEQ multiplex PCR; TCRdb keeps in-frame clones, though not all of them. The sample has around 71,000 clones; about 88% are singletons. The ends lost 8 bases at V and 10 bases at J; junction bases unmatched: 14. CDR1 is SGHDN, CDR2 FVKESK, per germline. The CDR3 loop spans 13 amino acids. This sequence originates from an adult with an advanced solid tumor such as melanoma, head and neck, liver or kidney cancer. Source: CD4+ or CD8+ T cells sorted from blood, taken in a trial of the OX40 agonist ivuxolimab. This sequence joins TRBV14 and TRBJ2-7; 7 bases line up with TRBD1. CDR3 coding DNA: TGTGCCAGCGACGACAGGGTTGGCGGGTTTCAGTACTTC. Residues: CASDDRVGGFQYF.